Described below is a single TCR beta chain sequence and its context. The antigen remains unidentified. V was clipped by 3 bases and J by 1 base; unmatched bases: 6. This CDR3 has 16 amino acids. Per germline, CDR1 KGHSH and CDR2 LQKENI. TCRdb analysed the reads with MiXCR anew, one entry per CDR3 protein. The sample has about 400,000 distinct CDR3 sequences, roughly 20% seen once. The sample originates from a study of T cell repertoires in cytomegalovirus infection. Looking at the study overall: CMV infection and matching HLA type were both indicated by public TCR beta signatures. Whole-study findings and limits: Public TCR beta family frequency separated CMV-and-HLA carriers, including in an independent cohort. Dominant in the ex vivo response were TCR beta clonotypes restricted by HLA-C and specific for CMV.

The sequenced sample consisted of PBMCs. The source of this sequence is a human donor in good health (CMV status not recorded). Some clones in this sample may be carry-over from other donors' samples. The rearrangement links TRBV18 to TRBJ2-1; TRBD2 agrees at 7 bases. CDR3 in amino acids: CASSPLPGLSYNEQFF. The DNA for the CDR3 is TGTGCCAGCTCACCCCTCCCGGGACTATCCTACAATGAGCAGTTCTTC.